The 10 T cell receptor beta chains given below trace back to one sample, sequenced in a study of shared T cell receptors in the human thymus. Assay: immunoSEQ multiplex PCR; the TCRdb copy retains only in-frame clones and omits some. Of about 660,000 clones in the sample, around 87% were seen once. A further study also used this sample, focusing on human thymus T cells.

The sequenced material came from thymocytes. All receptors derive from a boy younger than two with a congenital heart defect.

CDR3 loop: CASSRWLAGAALGNEQFF. Written as DNA, the CDR3 is TGTGCCAGCAGCCGTTGGCTAGCGGGGGCCGCCCTGGGTAATGAGCAGTTCTTC. The genes are TRBV28 and TRBJ2-1; TRBD2 matches at 10 bases. This CDR3 is 18 amino acids long. CDR1 is MDHEN, CDR2 SYDVKM, per germline. V dropped 6 bases and J dropped 7; count of bases not matched to a gene: 18.

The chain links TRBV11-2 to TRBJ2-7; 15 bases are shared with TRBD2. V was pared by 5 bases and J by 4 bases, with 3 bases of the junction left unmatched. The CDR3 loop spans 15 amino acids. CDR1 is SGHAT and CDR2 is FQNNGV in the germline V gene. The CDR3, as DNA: TGTGCCAGCAGCCCGGGACTAGCGGGGGGATACGAGCAGTACTTC. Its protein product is CASSPGLAGGYEQYF.

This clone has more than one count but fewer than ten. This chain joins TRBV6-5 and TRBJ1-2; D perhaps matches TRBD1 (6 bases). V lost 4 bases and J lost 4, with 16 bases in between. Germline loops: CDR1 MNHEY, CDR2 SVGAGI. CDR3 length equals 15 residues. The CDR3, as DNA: TGTGCCAGCAGTTTTCTATGGACAGCTCCCTATGGCTACACCTTC. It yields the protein CASSFLWTAPYGYTF.

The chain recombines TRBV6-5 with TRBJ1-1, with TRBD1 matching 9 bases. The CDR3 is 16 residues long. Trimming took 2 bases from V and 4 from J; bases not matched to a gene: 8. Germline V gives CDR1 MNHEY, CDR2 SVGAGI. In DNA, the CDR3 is TGTGCCAGCAGTTACCCCACAGGGGGCCGGTTCACTGAAGCTTTCTTT. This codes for CASSYPTGGRFTEAFF.

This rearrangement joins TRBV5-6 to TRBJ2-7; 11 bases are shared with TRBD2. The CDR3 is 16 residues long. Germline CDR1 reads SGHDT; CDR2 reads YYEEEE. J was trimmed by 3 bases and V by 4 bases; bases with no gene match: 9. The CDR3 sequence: CASSGTRLAGFYEQYF. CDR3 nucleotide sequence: TGTGCCAGCAGCGGAACTCGACTAGCGGGATTCTACGAGCAGTACTTC. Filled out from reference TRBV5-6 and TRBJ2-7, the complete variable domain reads DAGVTQSPTHLIKTRGQQVTLRCSPKSGHDTVSWYQQALGQGPQFIFQYYEEEERQRGNFPDRFSGHQFPNYSSELNVNALLLGDSALYLCASSGTRLAGFYEQYFGPGTRLTVT.

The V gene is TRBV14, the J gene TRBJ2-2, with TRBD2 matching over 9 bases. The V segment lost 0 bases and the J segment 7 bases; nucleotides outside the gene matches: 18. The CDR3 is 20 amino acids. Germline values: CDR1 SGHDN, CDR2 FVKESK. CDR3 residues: CASSQDIPGVAGDGDGELFF. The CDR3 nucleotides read TGTGCCAGCAGCCAAGATATTCCGGGAGTAGCGGGAGACGGTGACGGGGAGCTGTTTTTT.

CDR3 in amino acids: CASSLPGGASHF. In DNA form, the CDR3 reads TGTGCCAGCAGCTTACCAGGGGGCGCTTCCCACTTT. This chain links TRBV5-5 with TRBJ1-6; 8 bases match TRBD1. Germline V gene data show CDR1 as SGHKS and CDR2 as YYEKEE (reference sequence). The CDR3 extends over 12 amino acids. V lost 2 bases to trimming and J lost 18 bases; unmatched junction nucleotides: 7.

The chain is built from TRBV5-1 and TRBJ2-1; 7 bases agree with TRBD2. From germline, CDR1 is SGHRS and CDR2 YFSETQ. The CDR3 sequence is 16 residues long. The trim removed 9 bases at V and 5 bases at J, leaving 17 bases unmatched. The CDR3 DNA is TGCGCCACCAAGATCTCGGGCGGGAGTGGGGACAATGAGCAGTTCTTC. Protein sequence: CATKISGGSGDNEQFF.

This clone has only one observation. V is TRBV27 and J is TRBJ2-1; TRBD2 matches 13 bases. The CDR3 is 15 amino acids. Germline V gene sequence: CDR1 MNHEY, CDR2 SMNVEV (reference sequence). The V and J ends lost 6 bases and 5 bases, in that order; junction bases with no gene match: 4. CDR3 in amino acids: CASRLAGGIDNEQFF. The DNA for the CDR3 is TGTGCCAGCAGACTAGCGGGGGGGATCGACAATGAGCAGTTCTTC.

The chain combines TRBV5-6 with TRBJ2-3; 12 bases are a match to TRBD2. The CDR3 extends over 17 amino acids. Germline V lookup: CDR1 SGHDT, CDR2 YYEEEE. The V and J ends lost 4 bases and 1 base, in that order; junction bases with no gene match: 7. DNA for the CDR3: TGTGCCAGCAGCCTACCTTGGACTAGCGGGGGCACAGATACGCAGTATTTT. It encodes CASSLPWTSGGTDTQYF.